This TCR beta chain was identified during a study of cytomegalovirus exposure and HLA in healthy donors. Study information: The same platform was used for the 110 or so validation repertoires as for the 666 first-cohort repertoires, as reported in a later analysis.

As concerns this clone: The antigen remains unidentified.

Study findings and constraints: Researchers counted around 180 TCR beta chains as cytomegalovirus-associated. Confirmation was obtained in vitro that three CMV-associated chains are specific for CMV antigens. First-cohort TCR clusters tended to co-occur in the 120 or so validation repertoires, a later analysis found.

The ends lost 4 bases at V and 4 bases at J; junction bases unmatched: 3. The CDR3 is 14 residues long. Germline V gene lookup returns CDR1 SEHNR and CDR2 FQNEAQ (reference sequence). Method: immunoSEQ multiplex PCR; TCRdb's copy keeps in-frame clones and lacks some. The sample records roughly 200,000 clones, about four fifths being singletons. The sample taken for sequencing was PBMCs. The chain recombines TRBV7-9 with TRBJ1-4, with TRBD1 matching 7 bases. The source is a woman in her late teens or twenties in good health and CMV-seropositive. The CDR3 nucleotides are TGTGCCAGCAGCTGGGACAGCGTTAATGAAAAACTGTTTTTT. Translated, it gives CASSWDSVNEKLFF.